Below, 9 T cell receptor beta chains from the same sample are listed, as sequenced in a study of vaccination effects on CD4 cells after COVID-19. Sequencing was performed with immunoSEQ multiplex PCR; in TCRdb, only in-frame clones are kept and a portion is missing. This sample has approximately 44,000 clones; over 75% occur once, and the top ten carry 2.9%. Before sequencing took place, the ViraFEST assay used viral peptide pools to expand antigen-specific CD4+ T cells. Around day 10 of culture, CD4+ T cells were separated out. Absence of prior SARS-CoV-2 infection characterized the vaccine recipients, who showed negative nucleocapsid antibodies. No antigen is known for these receptors. Sequencing was performed on CD4+ T cells from PBMCs cultured with HCoV-NL63 spike peptides, taken before COVID-19 vaccination. These receptors were collected from a human donor who received a COVID-19 vaccine.

A few counts support this clone. The chain joins TRBV7-9 to TRBJ2-2; TRBD2 matches at 11 bases. CDR1 and CDR2 (germline): SEHNR, FQNEAQ (reference sequence). The CDR3 totals 16 residues. Trimming cost V 4 bases and J 1 base; bases outside gene matches: 2. The DNA for the CDR3 is TGTGCCAGCAGCTCCGGACTAGCGGGGAACACCGGGGAGCTGTTTTTT. It translates to CASSSGLAGNTGELFF.

V and J are TRBV6-6 and TRBJ1-2; tentative D call: TRBD1 (5 bases). The CDR3 covers 16 residues. Trimming shortened V by 2 bases and J by 4 bases, and 17 bases separated the two germline ends. CDR1 MNHNY and CDR2 SVGAGI come from the germline V gene (reference sequence). The CDR3 bases are TGTGCCAGCAGTTACACGGACATAACTAAAGGCTATGGCTACACCTTC. Protein product: CASSYTDITKGYGYTF.

The rearrangement uses TRBV5-4 and TRBJ1-4, with D perhaps TRBD1 (5 bases). V was cut by 1 base and J by 5 bases, with 9 bases left in between. Germline values: CDR1 SGHNT, CDR2 YYREEE (reference sequence). CDR3 length: 14 amino acids. CDR3: CASSLQSGNEKLFF. In DNA, the CDR3 is TGTGCCAGCAGCTTGCAGTCAGGGAATGAAAAACTGTTTTTT.

This clone was observed a handful of times. The chain employs TRBV6-5 and TRBJ2-1; possibly TRBD1 for D (6 bases). Germline V lookup: CDR1 MNHEY, CDR2 SVGAGI. This CDR3 spans 15 amino acids. Trimming cost V 6 bases and J 3 bases, with 15 bases left between them. CDR3 region: CASRHRDFGYNEQFF. CDR3 DNA sequence: TGTGCCAGCAGACACAGGGATTTCGGCTACAATGAGCAGTTCTTC.

The V gene is TRBV7-2, the J gene TRBJ2-3, with TRBD2 as a possible D gene (5 bases). Trimming stripped 1 base from V and 6 bases from J, with 11 bases between. The CDR3 covers 14 residues. CDR1 is SGHTA, CDR2 FQGNSA, per germline. DNA for the CDR3: TGTGCCAGCAGCTTAGGTGGGAGTGGGGATACGCAGTATTTT. As protein: CASSLGGSGDTQYF.

V gene TRBV12-5 combines with J gene TRBJ2-3; D is unresolved. Germline loops: CDR1 LGHNT, CDR2 FRNRAP. The CDR3 extends over 13 amino acids. Trimming removed 7 bases from V and 2 bases from J, with 10 bases in between. CDR3 sequence (DNA): TGTGCTAGTGAAAGGTCGCCCACAGATACGCAGTATTTT. Translating gives CASERSPTDTQYF.

This sequence joins TRBV30 and TRBJ2-5, with 7 nucleotides matching TRBD2. V was pared by 2 bases and J by 5 bases, with 2 bases of the junction left unmatched. CDR1 and CDR2 (germline): GTSNPN, SVGIG (reference sequence). The CDR3 loop spans 12 amino acids. CDR3 amino acids: CAWSPGGETQYF. The CDR3 DNA follows: TGTGCCTGGAGTCCCGGGGGGGAGACCCAGTACTTC.

This clone was seen a single time. The chain employs TRBV6-2 or TRBV6-3 and TRBJ1-2, with D possibly matching TRBD1 (5 bases). The CDR3 extends over 12 amino acids. The germline V gene encodes CDR1 MNHEY and CDR2 SVGEGT. V lost 5 bases to trimming and J lost 5 bases, with 9 bases between them. The CDR3 DNA follows: TGTGCCAGCAGTGGGCCAGGGTATGGCTACACCTTC. It translates to CASSGPGYGYTF.

V usage is TRBV6-4 and J usage is TRBJ2-3; 11 nucleotides line up with TRBD2. The CDR3 runs 14 residues. In germline, CDR1 is MRHNA, CDR2 SNTAGT. Germline trimming cut 2 bases from V and 7 bases from J; bases unmatched to any gene: 2. Here the CDR3 reads CASSDGLAGNTQYF. The CDR3 DNA reads TGTGCCAGCAGTGACGGACTAGCGGGTAATACGCAGTATTTT.